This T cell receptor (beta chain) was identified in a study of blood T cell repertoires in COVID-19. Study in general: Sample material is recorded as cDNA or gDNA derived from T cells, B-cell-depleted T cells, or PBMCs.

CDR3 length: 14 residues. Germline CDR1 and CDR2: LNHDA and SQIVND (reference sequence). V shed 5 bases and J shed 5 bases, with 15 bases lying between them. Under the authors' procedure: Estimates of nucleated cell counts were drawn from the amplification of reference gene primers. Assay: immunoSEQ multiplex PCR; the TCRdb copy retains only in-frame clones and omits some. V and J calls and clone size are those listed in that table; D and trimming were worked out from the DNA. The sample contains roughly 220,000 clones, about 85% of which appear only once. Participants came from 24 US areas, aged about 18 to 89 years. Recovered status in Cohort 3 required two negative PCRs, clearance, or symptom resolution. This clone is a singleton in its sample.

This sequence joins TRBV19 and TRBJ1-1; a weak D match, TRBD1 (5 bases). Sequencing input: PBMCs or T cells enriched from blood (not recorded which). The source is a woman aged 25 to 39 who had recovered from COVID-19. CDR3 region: CASSPEDQGTEAFF. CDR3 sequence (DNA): TGTGCCAGTAGTCCCGAAGACCAGGGTACTGAAGCTTTCTTT.